This T cell receptor (beta chain) was obtained from a study of blood T cell repertoires in COVID-19. Study-wide background: Samples of COVID-19 (acute and convalescent) were obtained from the United States, Italy and Spain. Sources were T cells, B-cell-depleted T cells, or PBMCs; the material itself was cDNA or gDNA.

Looked up from germline, CDR1 is SEHNR and CDR2 is FQNEAQ (reference sequence). The J segment lost 3 bases and the V segment lost 5 bases, leaving 4 bases of the junction unmatched. The CDR3 is 13 amino acids. The method was immunoSEQ multiplex PCR; TCRdb's version includes in-frame clones alone and lacks a portion of them. The top ten hold about 2.3% of the sample, which has 140,000 to 150,000 clones, about nine tenths seen once. The chain joins TRBV7-9 to TRBJ2-7, with 7 nucleotides matching TRBD2. This TCR was sampled from a human donor in a cohort sampled during active COVID-19. The specimen sequenced was peripheral blood. CDR3 amino acids: CASSPASGYEQYF. For the CDR3, the DNA is TGTGCCAGCAGCCCTGCTAGCGGCTACGAGCAGTACTTC.